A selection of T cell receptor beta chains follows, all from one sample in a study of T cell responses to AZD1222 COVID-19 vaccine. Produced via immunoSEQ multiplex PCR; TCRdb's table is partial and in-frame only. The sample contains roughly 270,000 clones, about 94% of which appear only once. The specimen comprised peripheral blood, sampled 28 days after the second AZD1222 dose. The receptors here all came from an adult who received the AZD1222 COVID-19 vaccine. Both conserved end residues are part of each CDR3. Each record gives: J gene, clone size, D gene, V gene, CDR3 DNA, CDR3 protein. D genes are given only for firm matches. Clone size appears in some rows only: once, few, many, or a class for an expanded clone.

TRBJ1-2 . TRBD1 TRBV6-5 TGTGCCAGCACTATAACAGGGGTGAGAAGCTACACCTTC CASTITGVRSYTF
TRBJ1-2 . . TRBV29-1 TGCAGCGTTGAAGCCGGACCTAACTATGGCTACACCTTC CSVEAGPNYGYTF
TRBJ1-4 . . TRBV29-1 TGCAGCGTTGAAGTTCAAAGAGGGGATGAAAAACTGTTTTTT CSVEVQRGDEKLFF
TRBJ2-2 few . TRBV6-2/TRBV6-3 TGTGCCAGCAGTCACGCCGGGGAGCTGTTTTTT CASSHAGELFF
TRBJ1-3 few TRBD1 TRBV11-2 TGTGCCAGCAGCTTACAGGGGGACTCTGGAAACACCATATATTTT CASSLQGDSGNTIYF
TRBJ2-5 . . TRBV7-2 TGTGCCAGCAGCTCTGGACCCATCCGGGAGACCCAGTACTTC CASSSGPIRETQYF
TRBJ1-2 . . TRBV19 TGTGCCAGTAGAACCCCGCGGAGGGAGGGTGGCTACACCTTC CASRTPRREGGYTF
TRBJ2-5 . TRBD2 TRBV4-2 TGTGCCAGCAGCCAAGAGGTTGTCGGGGGGGCGGGAGAGACCCAGTACTTC CASSQEVVGGAGETQYF
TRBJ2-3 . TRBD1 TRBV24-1 TGTGCCACCAGTGCCCTCACGGTAGGGGGCGCGAATACGCAGTATTTT CATSALTVGGANTQYF
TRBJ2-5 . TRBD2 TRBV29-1 TGCAGCGTTGTGGGCGGGGGAAGCCAAGAGACCCAGTACTTC CSVVGGGSQETQYF
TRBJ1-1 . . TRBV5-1 TGCGCCAGCAGCCACGGCGGACAGTCCATGAACACTGAAGCTTTCTTT CASSHGGQSMNTEAFF
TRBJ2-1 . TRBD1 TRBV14 TGTGCCAGCAGCCAACGGACAGGGTCTTTCCATGAGCAGTTCTTC CASSQRTGSFHEQFF
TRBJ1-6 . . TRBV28 TGTGCCAGCAGTTCCTGGAATTCACCCCTCCACTTT CASSSWNSPLHF
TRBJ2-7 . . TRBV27 TGTGCCAGCAGTCCGGACCTGGGGTCGGTCGAGCAGTACTTC CASSPDLGSVEQYF
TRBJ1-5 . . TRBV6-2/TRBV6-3 TGTGCCAGCAGTCCGGGTCTTGCGGGACAGCCCCAGCATTTT CASSPGLAGQPQHF
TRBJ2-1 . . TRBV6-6 TGTGCCAGCAGCTCAGCACAGGGTCGGTCCTACAATGAGCAGTTCTTC CASSSAQGRSYNEQFF
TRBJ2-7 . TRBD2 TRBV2 TGTGCCAGCAGTCCCTTAGCGGGCGCCTACGAGCAGTACTTC CASSPLAGAYEQYF
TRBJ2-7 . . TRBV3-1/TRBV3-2 TGTGCCAGCAGCCAAGTTTCGCTATCCTCCTACGAGCAGTACTTC CASSQVSLSSYEQYF
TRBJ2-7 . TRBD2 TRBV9 TGTGCCAGCAGCACTAGCCCAGCGGGAGCCTCCTACGAGCAGTACTTC CASSTSPAGASYEQYF
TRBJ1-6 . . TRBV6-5 TGTGCCAGCATTAGGGAGCTACCAAATTCACCCCTCCACTTT CASIRELPNSPLHF
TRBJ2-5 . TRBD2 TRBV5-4 TGTGCCAGCAGCTTGAATAGCGGGGGGCATGAGACCCAGTACTTC CASSLNSGGHETQYF
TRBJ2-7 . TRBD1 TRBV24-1 TGTGCCACCAGTGACGGGGGACAGGGTCCGGGCGAGCAGTACTTC CATSDGGQGPGEQYF
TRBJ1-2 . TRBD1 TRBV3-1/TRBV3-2 TGTGCCAGCAGCCAAGTTCAGGGGGGTACTAACTATGGCTACACCTTC CASSQVQGGTNYGYTF
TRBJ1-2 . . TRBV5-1 TGCGCCAGCAGCTTGGCCGGGGAGATTAACTATGGCTACACCTTC CASSLAGEINYGYTF
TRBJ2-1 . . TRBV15 TGTGCCACCAGCAGAGGACCTCCCAATGAGCAGTTCTTC CATSRGPPNEQFF
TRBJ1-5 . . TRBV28 TGTGCCAGCAGCCGGACCGACGACAATCAGCCCCAGCATTTT CASSRTDDNQPQHF
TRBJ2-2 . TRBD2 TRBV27 TGTGCCAGCAGTTTATCGCGGGCGGGGGCCGGGGAGCTGTTTTTT CASSLSRAGAGELFF
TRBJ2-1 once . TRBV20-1 TGCAGTGCTAGTTCCGGAGTACTCCTATACAATGAGCAGTTCTTC CSASSGVLLYNEQFF
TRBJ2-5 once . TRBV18 TGTGCCAGCTCACCAATCAACCAAGAGACCCAGTACTTC CASSPINQETQYF
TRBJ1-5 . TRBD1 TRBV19 TGTGCCAGTAGTCCTTCCTGGGACAGGGGGTTTTCGCAAAGCAATCAGCCCCAGCATTTT CASSPSWDRGFSQSNQPQHF
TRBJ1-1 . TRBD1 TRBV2 TGTGCCAGCATTCTACAGGGGGCGTTGGGCTGGGGTGAAGCTTTCTTT CASILQGALGWGEAFF
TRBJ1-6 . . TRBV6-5 TGTGCCAGCAGTTACCGGGCAGCTCTTAATTCACCCCTCCACTTT CASSYRAALNSPLHF
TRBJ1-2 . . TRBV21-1 TGTGCCAGCAGCAAAGGTGGCGGACGCTATGGCTACACCTTC CASSKGGGRYGYTF
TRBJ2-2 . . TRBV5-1 TGCGCCAGCAGCTTGCGACAAACTAACACCGGGGAGCTGTTTTTT CASSLRQTNTGELFF
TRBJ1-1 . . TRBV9 TGTGCCAGCAGCGTCGGGACACTGAACACTGAAGCTTTCTTT CASSVGTLNTEAFF
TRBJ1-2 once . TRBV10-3 TGTGCCATCAGTGAGAGGGGGTCCGATGGCTACACCTTC CAISERGSDGYTF
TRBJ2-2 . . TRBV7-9 TGTGCCAGCAGCCCGTTTGCCACCGGGGAGCTGTTTTTT CASSPFATGELFF
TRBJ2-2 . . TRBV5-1 TGCGCCAGCAGCTTTCCGGGCACCGGGGAGCTGTTTTTT CASSFPGTGELFF
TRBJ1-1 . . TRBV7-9 TGTGCCACCTCGAACACTGAAGCTTTCTTT CATSNTEAFF
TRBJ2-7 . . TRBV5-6 TGTGCCAGCAGCGGGGGAGGGGGTACCTACGAGCAGTACTTC CASSGGGGTYEQYF
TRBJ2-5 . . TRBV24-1 TGTGCCACCAGTGATCCCCGTGGAGGGGGACTAAGAGAGACCCAGTACTTC CATSDPRGGGLRETQYF
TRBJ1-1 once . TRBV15 TGTGCCACCAGCAGAGATTCCCCAGAGAAAGCTTTT CATSRDSPEKAF
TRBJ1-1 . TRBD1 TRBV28 TGTGCCAGCAGTTCGGACAGGGCTGTCACTGAAGCTTTCTTT CASSSDRAVTEAFF
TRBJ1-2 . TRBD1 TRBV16 TGTGCCAGCAGCCAATCAACCGGGACAGGGAATGGCTACACCTTC CASSQSTGTGNGYTF
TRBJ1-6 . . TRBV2 TGTGCCAGCAGTCCCCGCGGGGGCGCGGTTTCACCCCTCCACTTT CASSPRGGAVSPLHF
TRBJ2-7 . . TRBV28 TGTGCCAGCAGTTTCTTCCCCGTCAAGGGACAAGGATCATACGAGCAGTACTTC CASSFFPVKGQGSYEQYF
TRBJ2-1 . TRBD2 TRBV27 TGTGCCAGCAGCTGGGGACTAGCGGGTCGGGATGAGCAGTTCTTC CASSWGLAGRDEQFF
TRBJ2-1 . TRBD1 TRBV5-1 TGCGCCAGCAGCCCATCGACAGGGGGTAGCTCCTACAATGAGCAGTTCTTC CASSPSTGGSSYNEQFF
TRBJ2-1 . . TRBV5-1 TGCGCCAGCAGCTTGGCAGCAGGGGACATCAATGAGCAGTTCTTC CASSLAAGDINEQFF
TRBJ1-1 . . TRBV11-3 TGTGCCAGCAGCTTAGGGGGTAGCCTGAACACTGAAGCTTTCTTT CASSLGGSLNTEAFF
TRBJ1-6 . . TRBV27 TGTGCCAGCAGTTTATCGTGGTCGAGCTCCTATAATTCACCCCTCCACTTT CASSLSWSSSYNSPLHF
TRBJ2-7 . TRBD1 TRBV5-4 TGTGCCAGCAGAGACGGGACAGCAGCATTTTACGAGCAGTACTTC CASRDGTAAFYEQYF
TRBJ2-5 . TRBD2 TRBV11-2 TGTGCCAGCAGCTTAGTTTTAGCGGGGGTGGAGACCCAGTACTTC CASSLVLAGVETQYF
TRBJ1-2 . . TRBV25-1 TGTGCCAGCAGTGACCGGGGAGGGTCGCGCTATGGCTACACCTTC CASSDRGGSRYGYTF